This T cell receptor (beta chain) appears in the sequencing data of a study of T cell changes during pregnancy in multiple sclerosis. This clone was counted a few times. The CDR3 contains 21 residues. Germline lookup yields CDR1 SQVTM and CDR2 ANQGSEA. The V and J ends lost 3 bases and 0 bases respectively, with 32 bases between them. Here immunoSEQ multiplex PCR was the method, and the copy in TCRdb shows in-frame clones only, minus some. Seen here are approximately 17,000 clones, just under 85% observed once, and the top ten hold about a tenth. The specimen was CD8+ T cells from peripheral blood mononuclear cells, collected in the second trimester of pregnancy. The receptor comes from a female donor in good health, enrolled as a control in a pregnancy study. The chain uses TRBV29-1 and TRBJ1-2; the D is unclear. The CDR3 nucleotides read TGCAGCGTTGATGAGCGGGGTGCCGTTAGTCCCCCAGACCTAGCTAACTATGGCTACACCTTC. Translation: CSVDERGAVSPPDLANYGYTF.